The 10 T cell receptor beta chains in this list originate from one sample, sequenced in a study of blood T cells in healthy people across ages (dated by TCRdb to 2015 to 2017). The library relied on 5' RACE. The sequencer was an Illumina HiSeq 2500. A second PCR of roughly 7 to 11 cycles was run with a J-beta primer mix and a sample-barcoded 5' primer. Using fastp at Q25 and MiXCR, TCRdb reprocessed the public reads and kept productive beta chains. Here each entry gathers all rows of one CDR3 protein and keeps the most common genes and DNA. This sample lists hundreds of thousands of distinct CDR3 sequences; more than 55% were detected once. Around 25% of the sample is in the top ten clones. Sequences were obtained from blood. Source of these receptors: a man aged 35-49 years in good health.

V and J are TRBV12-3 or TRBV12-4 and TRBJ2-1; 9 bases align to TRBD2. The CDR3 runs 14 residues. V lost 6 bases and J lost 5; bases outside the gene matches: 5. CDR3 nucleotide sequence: TGTGCCAGCAGAGATAGCGGGAGCCACAATGAGCAGTTCTTC. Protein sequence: CASRDSGSHNEQFF.

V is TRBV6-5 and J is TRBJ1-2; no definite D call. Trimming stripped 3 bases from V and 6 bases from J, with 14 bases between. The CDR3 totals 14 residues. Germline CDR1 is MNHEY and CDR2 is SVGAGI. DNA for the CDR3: TGTGCCAGCAGTTATACGGCTGCTGGGGATGGCTACACCTTC. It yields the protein CASSYTAAGDGYTF.

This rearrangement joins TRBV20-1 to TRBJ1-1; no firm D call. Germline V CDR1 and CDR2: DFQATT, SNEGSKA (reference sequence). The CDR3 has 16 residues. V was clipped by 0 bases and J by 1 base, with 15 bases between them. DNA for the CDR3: TGCAGTGCTAGAGATCGGGTGCGAGGGTCGAACACTGAAGCTTTCTTT. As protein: CSARDRVRGSNTEAFF.

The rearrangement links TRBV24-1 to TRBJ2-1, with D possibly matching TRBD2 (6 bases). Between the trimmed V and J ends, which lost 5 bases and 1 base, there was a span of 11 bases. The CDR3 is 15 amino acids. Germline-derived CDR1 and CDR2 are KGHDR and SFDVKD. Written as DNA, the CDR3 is TGTGCCACCAGTGGGGACGGGAGTTCCTACAATGAGCAGTTCTTC. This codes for CATSGDGSSYNEQFF.

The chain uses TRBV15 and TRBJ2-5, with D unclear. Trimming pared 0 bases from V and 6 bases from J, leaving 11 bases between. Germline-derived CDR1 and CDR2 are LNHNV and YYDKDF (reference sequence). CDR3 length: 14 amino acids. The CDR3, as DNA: TGTGCCACCAGCAGAGATCACGTAATACAGACCCAGTACTTC. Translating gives CATSRDHVIQTQYF.

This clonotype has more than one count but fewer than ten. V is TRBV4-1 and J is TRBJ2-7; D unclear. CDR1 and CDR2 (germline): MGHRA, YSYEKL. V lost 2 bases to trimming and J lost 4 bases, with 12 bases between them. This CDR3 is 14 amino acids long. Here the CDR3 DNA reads TGCGCCAGCAGCCAAAGCATGTCGGAGTACGAGCAGTACTTC. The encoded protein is CASSQSMSEYEQYF.

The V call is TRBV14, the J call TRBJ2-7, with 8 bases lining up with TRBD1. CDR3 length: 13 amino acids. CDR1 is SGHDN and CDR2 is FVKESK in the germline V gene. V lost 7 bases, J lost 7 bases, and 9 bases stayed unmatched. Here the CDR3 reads CASTISRTGEQYF. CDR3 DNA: TGTGCCAGCACCATCTCCCGGACAGGGGAGCAGTACTTC.

The CDR3 here is CASSPAGGTSWAEQFF. CDR3 nucleotides: TGTGCCAGCAGCCCCGCAGGGGGAACCTCTTGGGCTGAGCAGTTCTTC. The chain joins TRBV11-3 to TRBJ2-1; 7 nucleotides agree with TRBD1. Germline assignment: CDR1 SGHNT and CDR2 YENEEA. The CDR3 is 16 amino acids. After removal of 5 bases from V and 9 bases from J, the junction contained 16 bases not matched to a gene.

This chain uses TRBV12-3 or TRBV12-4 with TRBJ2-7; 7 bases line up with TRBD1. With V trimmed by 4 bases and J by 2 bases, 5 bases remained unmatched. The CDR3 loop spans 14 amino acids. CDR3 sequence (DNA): TGTGCCAGCAGTTGGGGGACAGCTACCTACGAGCAGTACTTC. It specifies CASSWGTATYEQYF.

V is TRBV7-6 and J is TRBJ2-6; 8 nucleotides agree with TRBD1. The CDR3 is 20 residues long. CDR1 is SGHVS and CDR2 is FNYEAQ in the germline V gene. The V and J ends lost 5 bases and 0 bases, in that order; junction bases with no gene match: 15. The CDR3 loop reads CASSQREQDRADSGANVLTF. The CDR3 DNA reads TGTGCCAGCAGCCAACGGGAACAGGACAGGGCCGACTCTGGGGCCAACGTCCTGACTTTC.